Listed here are 23 T cell receptor beta chains from one sample, sequenced in a study of cytomegalovirus exposure and HLA in healthy donors. The table came from immunoSEQ multiplex PCR; TCRdb's copy has only in-frame clones and leaves some out. The sample lists 65,000 to 100,000 clones; over 85% were seen once. The sequencing sample was made of PBMCs. These receptors were taken from a woman aged 30 to 39 in good health and CMV-seronegative.

This rearrangement joins TRBV6-5 to TRBJ2-7; D may be TRBD1 (6 bases). Germline loops: CDR1 MNHEY, CDR2 SVGAGI. Trimming removed 6 bases at V and 0 bases at J, with 15 bases between. The CDR3 sequence is 15 residues long. The CDR3 DNA sequence: TGTGCCAGCAGCCGAGACGACAGGAGCTCCTACGAGCAGTACTTC. Protein sequence: CASSRDDRSSYEQYF.

The chain uses TRBV11-2 and TRBJ2-1, with a weak D call TRBD2 (5 bases). This CDR3 is 15 amino acids long. The V gene's germline CDR1 is SGHAT and CDR2 FQNNGV. Trimming removed 1 base at V and 8 bases at J, with 15 bases between. CDR3 loop: CASSLGHRDSDEQFF. Here the CDR3 DNA reads TGTGCCAGCAGCTTAGGACACCGGGATTCAGATGAGCAGTTCTTC.

This clone was detected only once. The CDR3 DNA follows: TGTGCCAGCAGCTTAGGGGTCCGCCCCGACAGAAAACTGTTTTTT. The encoded protein is CASSLGVRPDRKLFF. V and J are TRBV11-2 and TRBJ1-4; tentative D call: TRBD1 (5 bases). The CDR3 is 15 residues long. V was shortened by 1 base and J by 10 bases, with 16 bases between the two germline ends. Germline CDR1 and CDR2: SGHAT and FQNNGV.

In this sample, this clone turned up once. The V gene is TRBV30, the J gene TRBJ2-5; maybe TRBD2 (5 bases). CDR1 is GTSNPN, CDR2 SVGIG, per germline (reference sequence). The V and J ends lost 2 bases and 2 bases respectively, with 18 bases between them. This CDR3 region has 16 residues. The CDR3 here is CAWSPLGVGGQETQYF. CDR3 sequence (DNA): TGTGCCTGGAGTCCCCTCGGGGTCGGCGGGCAAGAGACCCAGTACTTC.

The chain has TRBV25-1 and TRBJ2-2; D may be TRBD1 (6 bases). Trimming removed 6 bases at V and 4 bases at J, with 12 bases between. This CDR3 spans 14 amino acids. Germline V gene lookup returns CDR1 MGHDK and CDR2 SYGVNS. The CDR3 DNA follows: TGTGCCAGCAGCGATATAGGGGGCACCGGGGAGCTGTTTTTT. Amino acid sequence: CASSDIGGTGELFF.

The rearrangement links TRBV14 to TRBJ2-1, with D uncertain. V lost 1 base to trimming and J lost 0 bases, with 19 bases between them. The CDR3 runs to 19 residues. Germline assignment: CDR1 SGHDN and CDR2 FVKESK. CDR3 sequence reads: CASSQGKRRLLSSYNEQFF. The CDR3 DNA sequence: TGTGCCAGCAGCCAAGGAAAGAGGCGACTCCTGAGCTCCTACAATGAGCAGTTCTTC.

V is TRBV28 and J is TRBJ1-2; D is undetermined. V was shortened by 5 bases and J by 4 bases, with 17 bases between the two germline ends. CDR1 MDHEN and CDR2 SYDVKM come from the germline V gene. The CDR3 totals 15 residues. The CDR3 nucleotides read TGTGCCAGCAGTCCTGCCGTAATGCTACCCTATGGCTACACCTTC. This gives the protein CASSPAVMLPYGYTF.

The J gene is TRBJ1-2, the V gene TRBV5-6; 7 nucleotides line up with TRBD1. The V and J ends lost 0 bases and 4 bases, in that order; junction bases with no gene match: 9. Per germline, CDR1 SGHDT and CDR2 YYEEEE. This CDR3 spans 16 amino acids. CDR3 sequence: CASSLDMGQQPYGYTF. The CDR3 coding sequence is TGTGCCAGCAGCTTGGACATGGGACAGCAACCCTATGGCTACACCTTC.

The J gene is TRBJ1-3, the V gene TRBV9, with D possibly TRBD1 on 6 matching bases. Trimming left V 0 bases short and J 12 bases short, with 16 bases between. The CDR3 totals 14 residues. Germline CDR1 is SGDLS and CDR2 is YYNGEE. CDR3 in amino acids: CASSVAWGPDSIYF. The CDR3 DNA reads TGTGCCAGCAGCGTAGCGTGGGGGCCAGACAGCATATATTTT.

The sample holds one count of this clone. The chain has TRBV4-1 and TRBJ1-5; D not certain. Trimming removed 1 base from V and 1 base from J, with 5 bases in between. CDR1 MGHRA and CDR2 YSYEKL come from the germline V gene. The CDR3 is made up of 14 amino acids. CDR3 DNA sequence: TGCGCCAGCAGCCAAGGTTCAAGCAATCAGCCCCAGCATTTT. Amino acids: CASSQGSSNQPQHF.

This clone was detected once. The chain couples TRBV15 to TRBJ2-7; TRBD2 matches 8 bases. Germline V gives CDR1 LNHNV, CDR2 YYDKDF (reference sequence). J was trimmed by 0 bases and V by 0 bases; bases with no gene match: 4. The CDR3 loop spans 16 amino acids. In DNA, the CDR3 is TGTGCCACCAGCAGAGAGGGACTAGATCACTCCTACGAGCAGTACTTC. This translates into CATSREGLDHSYEQYF.

This clone was counted a single time. The J gene is TRBJ1-1, the V gene TRBV27; 7 bases line up with TRBD1. The CDR3 is made up of 13 amino acids. The V gene's germline CDR1 is MNHEY and CDR2 SMNVEV (reference sequence). The junction had 10 bases not matched to a gene; V was cut back by 8 bases and J by 7 bases. CDR3 residues: CASSGQSSVEAFF. In nucleotides, the CDR3 is TGTGCCAGCTCGGGACAGTCTTCTGTTGAAGCTTTCTTT.

V gene TRBV19 combines with J gene TRBJ2-5; 10 nucleotides agree with TRBD1. The CDR3 runs to 16 residues. Germline loops: CDR1 LNHDA, CDR2 SQIVND (reference sequence). The trim removed 4 bases at V and 5 bases at J, leaving 10 bases unmatched. CDR3 nucleotides: TGTGCCAGTAGTAAAGGGACAGGGGCCGTTGGGGAGACCCAGTACTTC. This sequence encodes CASSKGTGAVGETQYF.

J is TRBJ2-1 and V is TRBV19; possible D gene TRBD2, 7 bases. CDR1 and CDR2 (germline): LNHDA, SQIVND (reference sequence). With 10 bases removed from V and 4 bases from J, the gap between germline ends came to 14 bases. The length of the CDR3 is 13 residues. CDR3 loop: CATGEGGYNEQFF. CDR3 DNA sequence: TGTGCCACCGGGGAGGGGGGGTACAATGAGCAGTTCTTC.

The chain employs TRBV2 and TRBJ1-5, with D hard to call. V gave up 6 bases and J gave up 0 bases, with 6 bases separating them. This CDR3 is 13 amino acids long. Germline lookup yields CDR1 SNHLY and CDR2 FYNNEI. For the CDR3, the DNA is TGTGCCAGCAGACGGTATAGCAATCAGCCCCAGCATTTT. Its translation: CASRRYSNQPQHF.

The chain combines TRBV7-9 with TRBJ2-3, with D maybe TRBD2 (5 bases). CDR3 size: 14 residues. The germline V gene encodes CDR1 SEHNR and CDR2 FQNEAQ (reference sequence). The germline V and J ends were trimmed by 2 bases and 1 base, with 7 bases remaining between them. The CDR3 reads CASSLLSGTDTQYF. The CDR3 nucleotides read TGTGCCAGCAGCTTACTTAGCGGCACAGATACGCAGTATTTT.

The chain carries TRBV7-3 and TRBJ2-2; D is uncertain. Per germline, CDR1 SGHTA and CDR2 FQGTGA. The ends were cut back, 6 bases at V and 1 base at J, with 6 bases in the middle. This CDR3 is 13 amino acids long. This chain's CDR3 is CASSYKNTGELFF. The CDR3 DNA reads as TGTGCCAGCAGTTATAAGAACACCGGGGAGCTGTTTTTT. Variable domain in full (rest from reference TRBV7-3 and TRBJ2-2): GAGVSQTPSNKVTEKGKYVELRCDPISGHTALYWYRQSLGQGPEFLIYFQGTGAADDSGLPNDRFFAVRPEGSVSTLKIQRTERGDSAVYLCASSYKNTGELFFGEGSRLTVL.

The rearrangement links TRBV10-3 to TRBJ2-3; no clear D. Germline V gene data show CDR1 as ENHRY and CDR2 as SYGVKD. Trimming cost V 3 bases and J 3 bases, with 7 bases left between them. This CDR3 is built from 13 residues. CDR3 protein: CAISELATDTQYF. The CDR3, as DNA: TGTGCCATCAGTGAATTGGCTACAGATACGCAGTATTTT.

The chain links TRBV7-2 to TRBJ1-3; 9 nucleotides align to TRBD1. This CDR3 region has 15 residues. J lost 4 bases, V lost 2 bases, and 3 bases had no gene match. The germline gives CDR1 SGHTA, CDR2 FQGNSA. DNA of the CDR3: TGTGCCAGCAGCTTATCCGGGACAGGGGGAAACACCATATATTTT. It specifies CASSLSGTGGNTIYF.

This chain connects TRBV2 to TRBJ1-1; no reliable D call. Trimming removed 5 bases at V and 8 bases at J, with 12 bases between. Germline V gives CDR1 SNHLY, CDR2 FYNNEI. This CDR3 contains 12 residues. The CDR3: CASSLETVEAFF. As DNA, the CDR3 is TGTGCCAGCAGTCTCGAAACAGTCGAAGCTTTCTTT.

Comments on this clone: At one end, the junction sequence differs from germline, possibly due to a read error. The chain is built from TRBV28 and TRBJ1-2; possible D gene TRBD1, 5 bases. Germline V gene lookup returns CDR1 MDHEN and CDR2 SYDVKM. This CDR3 is built from 13 residues. DNA of the CDR3: TGTGCCACGGGGGAGCCCTTTAACTATGGCCACACCTTC. Its translation: CATGEPFNYGHTF.

The chain joins TRBV5-1 to TRBJ2-2, with D perhaps matching TRBD1 (6 bases). Per the germline V gene, CDR1 is SGHRS and CDR2 is YFSETQ. The CDR3 spans 16 residues. V was trimmed by 0 bases and J by 1 base, leaving 10 bases between them. CDR3 amino acids: CASSLGQVMNTGELFF. The DNA for the CDR3 is TGCGCCAGCAGCTTGGGACAGGTTATGAACACCGGGGAGCTGTTTTTT.

This chain joins TRBV18 and TRBJ2-1; the D gene is possibly TRBD2 (5 bases). With 3 bases removed from V and 6 bases from J, the gap between germline ends came to 18 bases. The germline gives CDR1 KGHSH, CDR2 LQKENI. This CDR3 spans 16 amino acids. The CDR3 here is CASSPAGPPRANEQFF. The CDR3 bases are TGTGCCAGCTCACCCGCGGGTCCACCTAGGGCCAATGAGCAGTTCTTC.